This T cell receptor (beta chain) appears in the sequencing data of a study of cytomegalovirus exposure and HLA in healthy donors. On this clone: No antigen is known for it.

General study results and limits: Researchers catalogued some 160 TCR beta chains as cytomegalovirus-associated. A reported reduction in N-insertions relative to the approximately 640-donor mean was seen in an Asian-associated ancestry cluster in a later analysis. Usually a TCR sequence was rare, but some public TCRs were found in many donors. A later analysis linked 16,951 TCR beta sequences to HLA alleles at 0.05 false discovery rate.

The germline CDR1 and CDR2 sequences are SGHTS and YDEGEE. V lost 0 bases to trimming and J lost 4 bases, with 10 bases between them. The CDR3 is 14 residues long. The PCR was carried out with 60 Vbeta primers and 13 Jbeta primers. Here immunoSEQ multiplex PCR was the method, and the copy in TCRdb shows in-frame clones only, minus some. This table has some 120,000 clones, 82% appearing once. The chain couples TRBV5-8 to TRBJ2-5; D is possibly TRBD2 (6 bases). The receptor comes from a male donor in good health and CMV-seropositive. The sequenced sample was PBMCs. The CDR3 DNA reads TGTGCCAGCAGCTTGGAGGGCGGGGTAGAGACCCAGTACTTC. Protein: CASSLEGGVETQYF.